Listed here are 22 T cell receptor beta chains from one sample, sequenced in a study of T-cell reconstitution after alpha-beta-depleted transplantation in children listed by TCRdb under 2016. Taken with the paper, the label for treatment or condition translates to: allogeneic hematopoietic cell transplantation with graft depleted of TCRalphabeta T cells and CD19 B cells. The method behind the library was PCR. Sequenced on an Illumina HiSeq 2500. Molecular barcoding was employed in the preparation of TCR libraries, with unique molecular identifiers being used to normalize TCRbeta repertoire quantification. TCRdb handled the public reads itself, with Q25 trimming in fastp and clone calling in MiXCR, and kept productive beta chains. Identical CDR3 protein sequences are pooled into one entry, listed with their most common genes and DNA. In this sample the table shows 750,000 to 950,000 distinct CDR3 sequences, about 16% of which occur a single time. Together, the top ten hold roughly 4.8% of the sample.

This specimen consisted of PBMCs, mostly from graft donor cells, obtained 360 days after TCRalphabeta/CD19-depleted stem cell transplant. All receptors come from a male patient younger than 18 who had a stem cell transplant for acute lymphoblastic leukemia, so the T cells may come from the graft donor.

V and J are TRBV6-1 and TRBJ2-2, with D perhaps given as TRBD1 or TRBD2 (6 bases each). This CDR3 spans 17 amino acids. Trimming removed 5 bases at V and 5 bases at J, with 21 bases between. Germline V gives CDR1 MNHNS, CDR2 SASEGT. The CDR3 bases are TGTGCCAGCAGTACGGGGGCCCCCAGCGGGCTAACCGGGGAGCTGTTTTTT. This encodes CASSTGAPSGLTGELFF.

In this sample, this clonotype turned up a few times. The CDR3 is CASSFGWNEQFF. The CDR3 DNA reads TGTGCCAGCAGCTTTGGGTGGAATGAGCAGTTCTTC. The chain carries TRBV7-3 and TRBJ2-1; the D is unclear. Trimming removed 3 bases at V and 7 bases at J, with 7 bases between. The CDR3 is 12 residues long. Germline V gene lookup returns CDR1 SGHTA and CDR2 FQGTGA.

This clonotype was detected a few times. The rearrangement joins TRBV4-2 to TRBJ1-2; D gene ambiguous. Trimming removed 2 bases at V and 7 bases at J, with 20 bases between. This CDR3 is 16 amino acids long. Germline loops: CDR1 LGHNA, CDR2 YNFKEQ. This CDR3 reads CASSQPTAVRRSGYTF. CDR3 sequence (DNA): TGTGCCAGCAGCCAACCCACGGCAGTGAGGCGCTCTGGCTACACCTTC.

This rearrangement joins TRBV5-1 to TRBJ2-1, with 11 bases identical to TRBD2. The CDR3 covers 19 residues. V was clipped by 0 bases and J by 1 base; unmatched bases: 9. CDR1 is SGHRS and CDR2 is YFSETQ in the germline V gene. The chain's CDR3 is CASSLVLAGGGISYNEQFF. The CDR3 region has the DNA TGCGCCAGCAGCTTGGTTCTAGCGGGAGGTGGGATATCCTACAATGAGCAGTTCTTC.

With respect to this clonotype: A much larger clone differs by one base, so this may be a read error. This chain links TRBV20-1 with TRBJ2-6; unclear D gene. The CDR3 length is 14 residues. Germline V gives CDR1 DFQATT, CDR2 SNEGSKA (reference sequence). In DNA form, the CDR3 reads TGCAGTGCTAGAGCAGGCTCTGGGACCAACGTCCTGACTTTC. Protein sequence: CSARAGSGTNVLTF.

This clonotype was counted only a few times. V gene TRBV4-2 combines with J gene TRBJ2-7; D unresolved. The CDR3 is 16 amino acids. Germline V CDR1 and CDR2: LGHNA, YNFKEQ. V gave up 0 bases and J gave up 2 bases, with 14 bases separating them. CDR3 in DNA: TGTGCCAGCAGCCAAGATTTCGATCTAGGAACCTACGAGCAGTACTTC. Amino acid sequence: CASSQDFDLGTYEQYF.

This clonotype was seen a few times. V and J are TRBV11-2 and TRBJ1-1; D uncertain. The ends were cut back, 3 bases at V and 1 base at J, with 12 bases in the middle. This CDR3 is built from 15 residues. The germline CDR1 and CDR2 sequences are SGHAT and FQNNGV. The DNA of the CDR3 is TGTGCCAGCAGCTTTCGGGCCGTAGCGAACACTGAAGCTTTCTTT. Translation: CASSFRAVANTEAFF.

This clonotype was found many times. The V call is TRBV27, the J call TRBJ2-7, with D perhaps matching TRBD2 (6 bases). This CDR3 is 13 amino acids long. CDR1 is MNHEY, CDR2 SMNVEV, per germline (reference sequence). Trimming stripped 3 bases from V and 3 bases from J, with 9 bases between. CDR3 protein: CASSFGSGYEQYF. CDR3 sequence (DNA): TGTGCCAGCAGTTTTGGTAGCGGCTACGAGCAGTACTTC.

The V call is TRBV11-2, the J call TRBJ2-7; the D is unclear. The germline CDR1 and CDR2 sequences are SGHAT and FQNNGV. This CDR3 comprises 16 residues. Between the trimmed V and J ends, which lost 0 bases and 5 bases, there was a span of 17 bases. CDR3 DNA: TGTGCCAGCAGCTTAGATCGAGAACAGTCGGTCCACGAGCAGTACTTC. Translated: CASSLDREQSVHEQYF.

This clonotype was found a few times. This rearrangement joins TRBV3-1 to TRBJ2-1, with TRBD2 matching over 8 bases. CDR1 is LGHDT and CDR2 is YNNKEL in the germline V gene (reference sequence). This CDR3 spans 15 amino acids. V shed 1 base, J shed 4 bases, and the junction held 3 bases outside the gene matches. The CDR3 reads CASSQGSGIYNEQFF. Here the CDR3 DNA reads TGTGCCAGCAGCCAAGGTAGCGGGATTTACAATGAGCAGTTCTTC.

The chain is built from TRBV20-1 and TRBJ1-1; D not certain. This CDR3 has 16 amino acids. V was pared by 0 bases and J by 3 bases, with 17 bases between. Germline V gene lookup returns CDR1 DFQATT and CDR2 SNEGSKA (reference sequence). The CDR3 DNA is TGCAGTGCTAGAGATCGCCCACCGGGATCCCACACTGAAGCTTTCTTT. Its translation is CSARDRPPGSHTEAFF.

In DNA form, the CDR3 reads TGCAGCGCCTTGGGGGGATCCACTGAAGCTTTCTTT. This gives the protein CSALGGSTEAFF. The V gene is TRBV29-1, the J gene TRBJ1-1; D possibly corresponds to TRBD1 (5 bases). The CDR3 is made up of 12 amino acids. Germline loops: CDR1 SQVTM, CDR2 ANQGSEA. V was trimmed by 7 bases and J by 4 bases, leaving 13 bases between them.

CDR3 in DNA: TGTGCCAGCAGCCAAAGAGCGGGAGGCGCAGAGACCCAGTACTTC. Residues: CASSQRAGGAETQYF. The rearrangement links TRBV3-1 to TRBJ2-5; TRBD2 matches 9 bases. Germline V gene lookup returns CDR1 LGHDT and CDR2 YNNKEL (reference sequence). J lost 4 bases, V lost 2 bases, and 5 bases had no gene match. This CDR3 contains 15 residues.

This clonotype occurred many times. This chain links TRBV9 with TRBJ2-7; 8 bases fit TRBD2. Germline V gene data show CDR1 as SGDLS and CDR2 as YYNGEE. V lost 0 bases and J lost 6; bases outside the gene matches: 8. This CDR3 spans 15 amino acids. The CDR3 region is CASSVVSGSLGEQYF. CDR3 sequence (DNA): TGTGCCAGCAGCGTAGTGAGCGGGAGCTTGGGCGAGCAGTACTTC.

This clonotype came up a few times. The chain joins TRBV4-1 to TRBJ2-6; the D call may be TRBD1 or TRBD2 (6 bases each). Trimming removed 0 bases at V and 0 bases at J, with 21 bases between. Per germline, CDR1 MGHRA and CDR2 YSYEKL. This CDR3 has 21 residues. The CDR3 nucleotides are TGCGCCAGCAGCCAAGAGAGGGGGGTACTGGGGCCAACCTCTGGGGCCAACGTCCTGACTTTC. This sequence encodes CASSQERGVLGPTSGANVLTF.

In the case of this clonotype: Because the CDR3 is missing its conserved closing phenylalanine or tryptophan, this is likely a read error. This chain joins TRBV9 and TRBJ1-1; tentatively, D is TRBD1 (5 bases). Germline V gives CDR1 SGDLS, CDR2 YYNGEE. The CDR3 consists of 13 residues. V lost 4 bases, J lost 11 bases, and 18 bases lay in between. The CDR3 here is CASSTGGNDPAFI. The CDR3 nucleotides are TGTGCCAGCAGCACAGGAGGGAATGATCCGGCTTTCATT.

This rearrangement joins TRBV4-1 to TRBJ1-2; D not certain. Germline V gene lookup returns CDR1 MGHRA and CDR2 YSYEKL. Trimming stripped 0 bases from V and 3 bases from J, with 14 bases between. This CDR3 is 16 amino acids long. The CDR3: CASSQDEVPYDYGYTF. Here the CDR3 DNA reads TGCGCCAGCAGCCAAGATGAGGTCCCCTACGACTATGGCTACACCTTC.

At least ten counts were recorded for this clonotype. The J gene is TRBJ1-5, the V gene TRBV6-2 or TRBV6-3; 9 bases are shared with TRBD1. With 8 bases clipped from V and 2 bases from J, the junction kept 7 bases outside the gene matches. The CDR3 contains 15 residues. Germline CDR1 is MNHEY and CDR2 is SVGEGT. The CDR3 bases are TGTGCCAGCGCGGGGACAGGGTCCGGCAATCAGCCCCAGCATTTT. It is translated as CASAGTGSGNQPQHF.

This clonotype was detected many times. The chain links TRBV29-1 to TRBJ2-3; D remains unclear. Deletions cut 3 bases from V and 2 bases from J, with 12 bases between. Germline assignment: CDR1 SQVTM and CDR2 ANQGSEA. This CDR3 is 14 amino acids long. CDR3 sequence: CSVDIPYLTDTQYF. The CDR3 DNA follows: TGCAGCGTTGATATCCCTTACCTCACAGATACGCAGTATTTT.

This clonotype came up a few times. J is TRBJ2-3 and V is TRBV29-1; 10 nucleotides align to TRBD2. Germline V gives CDR1 SQVTM, CDR2 ANQGSEA. J lost 0 bases, V lost 6 bases, and 9 bases had no gene match. This CDR3 contains 16 residues. CDR3 in DNA: TGCAGCGTCCAGCGGCTAGCGGGAGTAAGCACAGATACGCAGTATTTT. This translates into CSVQRLAGVSTDTQYF.

The table lists this clonotype with a few counts. This rearrangement joins TRBV15 to TRBJ2-1; 9 bases agree with TRBD2. V gave up 3 bases and J gave up 2 bases; unmatched junction bases: 5. Germline V gene lookup returns CDR1 LNHNV and CDR2 YYDKDF (reference sequence). This CDR3 is built from 16 residues. CDR3 sequence reads: CATSRGLAPTYNEQFF. CDR3 nucleotide sequence: TGTGCCACCAGCAGGGGACTAGCACCTACCTACAATGAGCAGTTCTTC. Combining the CDR3 with reference TRBV15 and TRBJ2-1 gives the whole variable domain DAMVIQNPRYQVTQFGKPVTLSCSQTLNHNVMYWYQQKSSQAPKLLFHYYDKDFNNEADTPDNFQSRRPNTSFCFLDIRSPGLGDTAMYLCATSRGLAPTYNEQFFGPGTRLTVL.

The rearrangement uses TRBV10-2 and TRBJ2-7; 7 bases fit TRBD2. CDR3 size: 13 residues. Looked up from germline, CDR1 is WSHSY and CDR2 is SAAADI. After removal of 1 base from V and 4 bases from J, the junction contained 1 base not matched to a gene. The CDR3: CASSEWGGYEQYF. CDR3 sequence (DNA): TGCGCCAGCAGTGAGTGGGGGGGTTACGAGCAGTACTTC.